This record concerns one TCR beta chain sequence. Its antigen is undetermined. The entry originates in a study of vaccination and CD4 T cells after COVID-19. Study-level findings and limits: Reactive clonotype counts went from median roughly 19 after infection to 35 to 40 after vaccination, nonsignificantly.

The CDR3 has 11 amino acids. Germline CDR1 is MNHNS and CDR2 is SASEGT. V lost 10 bases, J lost 4 bases, and 10 bases lay in between. Treatment denoted: roughly 11-day PBMC culture with coronavirus spike peptide pools or control peptides (ViraFEST assay). The Oncomine TCR Beta short-read assay was what sequenced the DNA obtained from cultured CD4+ T cells. From cultured CD4+ T cells, genomic DNA was extracted. MiXCR, run by TCRdb on the PCR reads, gives a single entry per CDR3 protein. This sample has fewer than 10,000 distinct CDR3 sequences; roughly half occur once, and the top ten carry over 15%. This TCR was sampled from a human donor who had recovered from COVID-19. What was sequenced was CD4+ T cells from blood, cultured in vitro. J is TRBJ1-2 and V is TRBV6-1, with D hard to call. This chain's CDR3 is CATRPLYGYTF. CDR3 nucleotide sequence: TGTGCCACCCGCCCCCTCTATGGCTACACCTTC.